One and the same sample provided the 24 T cell receptor beta chains below, sequenced in a study of graft-versus-host responses after intestinal transplantation. These receptors lack a known antigen. The repertoire was sequenced with immunoSEQ multiplex PCR; TCRdb's copy has only in-frame clones and lacks some. The sample lists approximately 80,000 clones, less than 90% seen once, with 0.34% in the top ten. Sequences were derived from unstimulated CD4+ T cells sorted from spleen or lymph node cells, sampled before intestinal transplant. These TCRs come from a human donor who received an intestinal transplant.

The chain uses TRBV5-1 and TRBJ1-1, with D unclear. The CDR3 loop spans 18 amino acids. Per germline, CDR1 SGHRS and CDR2 YFSETQ. V was cut by 5 bases and J by 0 bases, with 23 bases left in between. CDR3 protein: CASSGAPPSSQLNTEAFF. Written as DNA, the CDR3 is TGCGCCAGCAGTGGAGCCCCCCCTTCCAGCCAACTGAACACTGAAGCTTTCTTT.

The V call is TRBV5-6, the J call TRBJ2-7; TRBD1 matches at 9 bases. The V gene's germline CDR1 is SGHDT and CDR2 YYEEEE. This CDR3 has 15 residues. Germline trimming cut 1 base from V and 5 bases from J; bases unmatched to any gene: 7. This CDR3 is CASSLTGQGKDEQYF. CDR3 DNA sequence: TGTGCCAGCAGCTTGACGGGACAGGGAAAGGACGAGCAGTACTTC.

This clone was counted between two and nine times. This sample also contains other DNA sequences that code for the same CDR3. The chain uses TRBV4-1 and TRBJ2-3, with 9 bases lining up with TRBD2. J gave up 1 base and V 4 bases, and 3 bases lay outside the gene matches. The CDR3 length is 15 residues. Looked up from germline, CDR1 is MGHRA and CDR2 is YSYEKL. The CDR3 bases are TGCGCCAGCAGCCCGGTAGCGGGGGGCACAGATACGCAGTATTTT. This translates into CASSPVAGGTDTQYF.

The chain has TRBV6-1 and TRBJ2-5; 9 bases map to TRBD1. Germline CDR1 reads MNHNS; CDR2 reads SASEGT. CDR3 length: 15 residues. V lost 1 base, J lost 6 bases, and 6 bases stayed unmatched. CDR3 coding DNA: TGTGCCAGCAGTGAAGAGGAGACAGGGGGGAAGACCCAGTACTTC. It is translated as CASSEEETGGKTQYF.

This chain connects TRBV6-1 to TRBJ1-4; 7 nucleotides match TRBD1. The CDR3 consists of 14 residues. The V and J ends lost 3 bases and 8 bases, in that order; junction bases with no gene match: 6. CDR1 is MNHNS, CDR2 SASEGT, per germline. The CDR3: CASSDRQGREKLFF. Here the CDR3 DNA reads TGTGCCAGCAGTGATCGACAGGGTCGAGAAAAACTGTTTTTT.

The chain uses TRBV9 and TRBJ2-3; D possibly corresponds to TRBD2 (5 bases). The CDR3 contains 14 residues. Per germline, CDR1 SGDLS and CDR2 YYNGEE. V was shortened by 7 bases and J by 6 bases, with 18 bases between the two germline ends. Here the CDR3 DNA reads TGTGCCAGCTGCGCAGGTCCCAGAGGGGATACGCAGTATTTT. This encodes CASCAGPRGDTQYF.

The CDR3 loop is CAIKGGGQDGELFF. In nucleotides, the CDR3 is TGTGCCATCAAGGGTGGCGGGCAGGACGGGGAGCTGTTTTTT. The rearrangement links TRBV10-3 to TRBJ2-2; the D gene is possibly TRBD2 (5 bases). The CDR3 is 14 amino acids. CDR1 is ENHRY and CDR2 is SYGVKD in the germline V gene. Trimming cost V 7 bases and J 7 bases, with 16 bases left between them.

This chain connects TRBV4-1 to TRBJ2-7; D unresolved. The CDR3 totals 13 residues. V was pared by 1 base and J by 3 bases, with 7 bases between. Germline CDR1 and CDR2: MGHRA and YSYEKL. The CDR3 spells CASSQGPFYEQYF. CDR3 sequence (DNA): TGCGCCAGCAGCCAAGGGCCGTTCTACGAGCAGTACTTC.

The chain couples TRBV5-8 to TRBJ1-1; the match to TRBD1 covers 8 bases. This CDR3 region has 14 residues. The J segment lost 11 bases and the V segment lost 2 bases, leaving 11 bases of the junction unmatched. Germline V gene data show CDR1 as SGHTS and CDR2 as YDEGEE. CDR3 region: CASSLQGTGLGAFF. The CDR3 coding sequence is TGTGCCAGCAGCTTACAAGGGACAGGTCTCGGGGCTTTCTTT. The full variable domain, rest sourced from reference TRBV5-8 and TRBJ1-1, is EAGVTQSPTHLIKTRGQQATLRCSPISGHTSVYWYQQALGLGLQFLLWYDEGEERNRGNFPPRFSGRQFPNYSSELNVNALELEDSALYLCASSLQGTGLGAFFGQGTRLTVV.

This clone is a singleton in its sample. This chain uses TRBV11-3 with TRBJ2-1, with D perhaps TRBD2 (6 bases). Germline V CDR1 and CDR2: SGHNT, YENEEA. The CDR3 contains 15 residues. Trimming took off 1 base at V and 3 bases at J, with 10 bases between the two ends. CDR3 sequence reads: CASSLGAGIYNEQFF. The CDR3 DNA follows: TGTGCCAGCAGCTTAGGGGCGGGAATCTACAATGAGCAGTTCTTC.

This clone was detected only once. Additional DNA sequences in this sample encode the identical CDR3. V usage is TRBV7-9 and J usage is TRBJ1-4, with 10 bases that match TRBD1. Trimming took 5 bases from V and 7 from J; bases not matched to a gene: 7. CDR1 is SEHNR and CDR2 is FQNEAQ in the germline V gene (reference sequence). This CDR3 region has 15 residues. CDR3 sequence reads: CASSPRTGGGEKLFF. The CDR3 coding sequence is TGTGCCAGCAGCCCTCGGACAGGGGGAGGTGAAAAACTGTTTTTT. Together with reference TRBV7-9 and TRBJ1-4, the CDR3 gives the full variable domain: DTGVSQNPRHKITKRGQNVTFRCDPISEHNRLYWYRQTLGQGPEFLTYFQNEAQLEKSRLLSDRFSAERPKGSFSTLEIQRTEQGDSAMYLCASSPRTGGGEKLFFGSGTQLSVL.

This chain joins TRBV5-1 and TRBJ2-5; no clear D. This CDR3 contains 14 residues. Trimming stripped 3 bases from V and 4 bases from J, with 13 bases between. CDR1 and CDR2 (germline): SGHRS, YFSETQ. CDR3 protein: CASSSQTNTETQYF. The CDR3 nucleotides read TGCGCCAGCAGCTCTCAAACCAACACAGAGACCCAGTACTTC.

This clone was counted a few times. The gene calls are TRBV28 and TRBJ2-3; 9 positions match TRBD2. Germline loops: CDR1 MDHEN, CDR2 SYDVKM. The CDR3 has 16 amino acids. V lost 6 bases, J lost 7 bases, and 14 bases stayed unmatched. The CDR3 protein is CASSLSKAGGRYTQYF. The CDR3 DNA reads as TGTGCCAGCAGCCTAAGTAAAGCGGGGGGCCGGTATACGCAGTATTTT. The full variable domain, with the rest looked up from reference TRBV28 and TRBJ2-3, is DVKVTQSSRYLVKRTGEKVFLECVQDMDHENMFWYRQDPGLGLRLIYFSYDVKMKEKGDIPEGYSVSREKKERFSLILESASTNQTSMYLCASSLSKAGGRYTQYFGPGTRLTVL.

V gene TRBV29-1 combines with J gene TRBJ2-1; D is perhaps TRBD1 (5 bases). The CDR3 loop spans 12 amino acids. CDR1 SQVTM and CDR2 ANQGSEA come from the germline V gene. V lost 4 bases, J lost 8 bases, and 12 bases lay in between. The CDR3 nucleotides read TGCAGCGTTGCTAGGCAGGGCTATGAGCAGTTCTTC. Amino acids: CSVARQGYEQFF.

This clone appeared a few times. V is TRBV4-2 and J is TRBJ1-4; no firm D call. CDR3 size: 17 residues. Germline lookup yields CDR1 LGHNA and CDR2 YNFKEQ. V lost 0 bases to trimming and J lost 4 bases, with 15 bases between them. CDR3 protein: CASSQDGLPRGNEKLFF. Written as DNA, the CDR3 is TGTGCCAGCAGCCAAGATGGCCTCCCCCGGGGTAATGAAAAACTGTTTTTT.

This clone was seen a single time. The chain has TRBV5-4 and TRBJ1-2; a weak D match, TRBD1 (6 bases). The CDR3 extends over 14 amino acids. The V end lost 0 bases, the J end lost 0 bases, and 6 bases lay between the germline ends. From germline, CDR1 is SGHNT and CDR2 YYREEE (reference sequence). The CDR3 DNA is TGTGCCAGCAGCTTGGAGGGGGCTAACTATGGCTACACCTTC. Its protein product is CASSLEGANYGYTF.

The V gene is TRBV2, the J gene TRBJ2-1; 9 positions match TRBD2. Germline V CDR1 and CDR2: SNHLY, FYNNEI. J lost 7 bases, V lost 4 bases, and 11 bases had no gene match. The CDR3 is 16 amino acids. The CDR3 DNA reads as TGTGCCAGCAGTGCGGTTTTAGCGGGAGTGGGTAATGAGCAGTTCTTC. It encodes CASSAVLAGVGNEQFF.

The rearrangement uses TRBV7-2 and TRBJ2-2; perhaps TRBD2 as D (5 bases). The length of the CDR3 is 15 residues. Trimming left V 0 bases short and J 5 bases short, with 10 bases between. Germline assignment: CDR1 SGHTA and CDR2 FQGNSA. The CDR3 protein is CASSLARDRTGELFF. The CDR3, as DNA: TGTGCCAGCAGCTTAGCGAGGGATAGGACCGGGGAGCTGTTTTTT.

The V gene is TRBV28, the J gene TRBJ1-2, with 7 positions matching TRBD1. Germline-derived CDR1 and CDR2 are MDHEN and SYDVKM. The CDR3 has 13 residues. Germline trimming cut 6 bases from V and 8 bases from J; bases unmatched to any gene: 9. The CDR3 loop reads CASSPKQGGGYTF. The CDR3 nucleotides are TGTGCCAGCAGCCCCAAGCAGGGGGGAGGCTACACCTTC.

V usage is TRBV27 and J usage is TRBJ1-5; D is ambiguous. CDR1 MNHEY and CDR2 SMNVEV come from the germline V gene (reference sequence). The CDR3 contains 14 residues. V was clipped by 0 bases and J by 4 bases, with 7 bases between them. CDR3 residues: CASSLSAGNQPQHF. As DNA, the CDR3 is TGTGCCAGCAGTTTATCCGCAGGAAATCAGCCCCAGCATTTT.

This clone was found a few times. The V and J genes are TRBV7-9 and TRBJ2-7; D gene ambiguous. CDR3 length: 14 residues. Trimming took off 4 bases at V and 2 bases at J, with 12 bases between the two ends. In germline, CDR1 is SEHNR, CDR2 FQNEAQ (reference sequence). Here the CDR3 reads CASSSETRPYEQYF. The CDR3 DNA reads as TGTGCCAGCAGCTCAGAGACACGGCCCTACGAGCAGTACTTC.

The chain joins TRBV5-1 to TRBJ1-1, with D tentatively TRBD1 (6 bases). CDR1 and CDR2 from the germline V gene are SGHRS and YFSETQ. V was clipped by 3 bases and J by 7 bases, with 10 bases between them. The CDR3 sequence is 12 residues long. Here the CDR3 reads CASSSNRVEAFF. Written as DNA, the CDR3 is TGCGCCAGCAGCTCAAACAGGGTTGAAGCTTTCTTT.

The chain is built from TRBV6-5 and TRBJ1-2; D ambiguous. Trimming stripped 8 bases from V and 4 bases from J, with 8 bases between. CDR1 is MNHEY and CDR2 is SVGAGI in the germline V gene. This CDR3 contains 11 residues. The CDR3 loop reads CASRSLYGYTF. CDR3 nucleotide sequence: TGTGCCAGCCGGAGCCTCTATGGCTACACCTTC.

CDR3 region: CASTTVRIEQFF. In DNA form, the CDR3 reads TGTGCCAGCACCACGGTTCGTATTGAGCAGTTCTTC. V and J are TRBV28 and TRBJ2-1, with D unresolved. Germline V lookup: CDR1 MDHEN, CDR2 SYDVKM. This CDR3 region has 12 residues. The V end was cut by 7 bases, the J end by 9 bases, with 13 bases between. The entire variable domain, with the rest obtained from reference TRBV28 and TRBJ2-1, is as follows: DVKVTQSSRYLVKRTGEKVFLECVQDMDHENMFWYRQDPGLGLRLIYFSYDVKMKEKGDIPEGYSVSREKKERFSLILESASTNQTSMYLCASTTVRIEQFFGPGTRLTVL.